This entry is about one TCR beta chain. Mismatch with germline at one junction end may stem from a read error. This record comes from a study of identical twins. TCRdb re-analysed the 5' RACE reads in MiXCR, keeping a single row per CDR3 protein. The sample consists of around 1.7 million distinct CDR3 sequences, 32% of them appearing once. Germline V gene data show CDR1 as LNHNV and CDR2 as YYDKDF (reference sequence). The CDR3 consists of 15 residues. All of the donors were Caucasians in good health. The chain combines TRBV15 with TRBJ2-5, with 7 bases that match TRBD2. This TCR derives from a newborn girl in good health. Sample: cord blood. The chain's CDR3 is CATGRGGRGGETQYF. The CDR3, as DNA: TGTGCCACCGGCAGAGGCGGGAGAGGTGGGGAGACCCAGTACTTC.